Listed below are T cell receptor beta chains from one sample, sequenced in a study of cytomegalovirus exposure and HLA in healthy donors. Only in-frame clones appear in the TCRdb table, and some are missing; sequencing was by immunoSEQ multiplex PCR. The sample gives fewer than 250,000 clones, 81% of which show up once; roughly 3.1% is in the top ten. Sequenced sample: PBMCs. These receptors originate from a man between 40 and 49 years old in good health and CMV-seropositive. The CDR3 runs from the conserved cysteine through the conserved F or W. The D gene is left open where the match is weak. The size entry is marked missing in some rows and otherwise reads once, few, many or a size class.

TGTGCCAGCAGGGGAGGGACAGGGGGCTACAATGAGCAGTTCTTC | CASRGGTGGYNEQFF | . | TRBJ2-1 | TRBD1 | TRBV2
TGTGCCAGTAGTTTCTCACTAGCGGGGGGCGCCGGATATACGCAGTATTTT | CASSFSLAGGAGYTQYF | . | TRBJ2-3 | TRBD2 | TRBV19
TGCGCCAGCAGCCAAGACCGAGGCCTAGCGGGAGCGCGAGAGACCCAGTACTTC | CASSQDRGLAGARETQYF | . | TRBJ2-5 | TRBD2 | TRBV4-1
TGTGCCAGTAGTTCCCTGGGACAGCTCCACACTGAAGCTTTCTTT | CASSSLGQLHTEAFF | . | TRBJ1-1 | TRBD1 | TRBV19
TGTGCCAGCAGCGCGGCGGGAGAAGGAGAGCAGTACTTC | CASSAAGEGEQYF | . | TRBJ2-7 | TRBD2 | TRBV7-9
TGTGCCAGCAAGCTGGGGGGAGAGGGTTTCTACGAGCAGTACTTC | CASKLGGEGFYEQYF | . | TRBJ2-7 | . | TRBV6-6
TGTGCCAGCAGTGGAACCGGGACACCGAACACTGAAGCTTTCTTT | CASSGTGTPNTEAFF | . | TRBJ1-1 | . | TRBV2
TGCGCCAGCAGCTTGGTGCAGAACAATGAGCAGTTCTTC | CASSLVQNNEQFF | . | TRBJ2-1 | . | TRBV5-1
TGTGCCAGCAGTCACACAGGGACAGCAGGTGAGCAGTTCTTC | CASSHTGTAGEQFF | . | TRBJ2-1 | TRBD1 | TRBV6-1
TGTGCCAGCAGCTTCGGGACTAGCGGGCCAACCGGGGAGCTGTTTTTT | CASSFGTSGPTGELFF | . | TRBJ2-2 | TRBD2 | TRBV5-4
TGTGCCAGCAGCTTTACTAGTGGGAATGAGCAGTTCTTC | CASSFTSGNEQFF | few | TRBJ2-1 | . | TRBV11-2
TGCGCCAGCAGTCAGGACAGACCCGCAACTAATGAAAAACTGTTTTTT | CASSQDRPATNEKLFF | once | TRBJ1-4 | . | TRBV5-1
TGTGCCACCGCGGACAGTCCATATAGCAATCAGCCCCAGCATTTT | CATADSPYSNQPQHF | . | TRBJ1-5 | . | TRBV19
TGTGCCAGCAATATCGATGAGCAGTTCTTC | CASNIDEQFF | . | TRBJ2-1 | . | TRBV6-6
TGTGCCATCAGTGAGTTAGAAAGCTCCTATAATTCACCCCTCCACTTT | CAISELESSYNSPLHF | . | TRBJ1-6 | . | TRBV10-3
TGCAGCGTTGCGGGGGGGGCAGAGACCCAGTACTTC | CSVAGGAETQYF | few | TRBJ2-5 | TRBD2 | TRBV29-1
TGTGCCAGCAGCTCAATGCCGGGACAGGGAATCTACGAGCAGTACTTC | CASSSMPGQGIYEQYF | . | TRBJ2-7 | TRBD1 | TRBV5-8
TGTGCCAGCAGCCGTGGACAGGGGGGGGACACTGAAGCTTTCTTT | CASSRGQGGDTEAFF | . | TRBJ1-1 | TRBD1 | TRBV5-4
TGTGCCAGCAGTCGAGATGGGACAGGTCTTTACAATGAGCAGTTCTTC | CASSRDGTGLYNEQFF | . | TRBJ2-1 | TRBD1 | TRBV27
TGTGCCAGCAGCGCAGCTAGCTCGGGTACGCAGTATTTT | CASSAASSGTQYF | . | TRBJ2-3 | . | TRBV7-8
TGTGCCAGCAGTGAAGCGTTCCCGGTATCGGGGGAGCAGTACTTC | CASSEAFPVSGEQYF | . | TRBJ2-7 | . | TRBV6-1
TGTGCCAGCAGCTTCATCGGGGAAAAACTGTTTTTT | CASSFIGEKLFF | . | TRBJ1-4 | . | TRBV11-2
TGTGCCAGCAGGTTAGCGGGAGAGTATGATGAGCAGTTCTTC | CASRLAGEYDEQFF | . | TRBJ2-1 | TRBD2 | TRBV7-8
TGCGCCAGCAGCCAAGAGGGACAGGGGGCGTTCGAGCAGTACTTC | CASSQEGQGAFEQYF | . | TRBJ2-7 | TRBD1 | TRBV4-1
TGTGCCAGCAGTGCGGTCCAGGTCCCCACCGGGGAGCTGTTTTTT | CASSAVQVPTGELFF | . | TRBJ2-2 | . | TRBV2
TGTGCCAGCAGCCCCCGGACAGGGAGGGTCCTCTACGAGCAGTACTTC | CASSPRTGRVLYEQYF | . | TRBJ2-7 | . | TRBV11-2
TGTGCCAGCAGTGAATCCAGGGGAAATTCACCCCTCCACTTT | CASSESRGNSPLHF | . | TRBJ1-6 | . | TRBV6-1
TGTGCCAGCAGTGAATCCGGTGCGGCCCCCTACAATGAGCAGTTCTTC | CASSESGAAPYNEQFF | . | TRBJ2-1 | . | TRBV25-1
TGTGCCAGCAGTGAGGGCAGGTATAGAAATGGCTACACCTTC | CASSEGRYRNGYTF | few | TRBJ1-2 | . | TRBV6-1
TGCGCCAGCAGTGAAAGTAGGACAGGGTCCCTCTCTGGGGCCAACGTCCTGACTTTC | CASSESRTGSLSGANVLTF | . | TRBJ2-6 | TRBD1 | TRBV2
TGTGCCAGCAGTTTACCCGGGACTAGTTTGTACGAGCAGTACTTC | CASSLPGTSLYEQYF | . | TRBJ2-7 | TRBD2 | TRBV6-6
TGTGCCAGCAGCTTTACAGGGGAAGGGCCTGAAGCTTTCTTT | CASSFTGEGPEAFF | . | TRBJ1-1 | TRBD1 | TRBV7-8
TGTGCCATCAGTGAGTCGGGGACAAAGGCCGGATGGTACTTC | CAISESGTKAGWYF | . | TRBJ2-7 | . | TRBV10-3
TGTGCCAGCAGCCCCCCGGGACTAGCAGGGGAGCAGTACTTC | CASSPPGLAGEQYF | once | TRBJ2-7 | TRBD2 | TRBV7-2
TGTGCCAGCAGCCAACTTGTCTCAGGCACTGAAGCTTTCTTT | CASSQLVSGTEAFF | once | TRBJ1-1 | . | TRBV14
TGTGCCAGCAGCTTGGCCGGGAGTATCCACGAGCAGTACTTC | CASSLAGSIHEQYF | once | TRBJ2-7 | . | TRBV4-2
TGTGCCATCTCGGGACAGAACATGAACACTGAAGCTTTCTTT | CAISGQNMNTEAFF | few | TRBJ1-1 | TRBD1 | TRBV10-3
TGCGCCAGCAGCCCGGGACAGGGGTCAGATACGCAGTATTTT | CASSPGQGSDTQYF | . | TRBJ2-3 | TRBD1 | TRBV4-1
TGTGCCAGCAGCTTAGTCGGGAGTCAGCCCCAGCATTTT | CASSLVGSQPQHF | . | TRBJ1-5 | . | TRBV11-2
TGTGCCAGCAGTGCCTCTAACACAGATACGCAGTATTTT | CASSASNTDTQYF | once | TRBJ2-3 | . | TRBV6-1
TGTGCCAGCTCAGGGGCTAGCGGATACACCGGGGAGCTGTTTTTT | CASSGASGYTGELFF | once | TRBJ2-2 | TRBD2 | TRBV18
TGTGCCATCAGTGCGGAGGGGGGGGATTCACCCCTCCACTTT | CAISAEGGDSPLHF | . | TRBJ1-6 | . | TRBV6-5